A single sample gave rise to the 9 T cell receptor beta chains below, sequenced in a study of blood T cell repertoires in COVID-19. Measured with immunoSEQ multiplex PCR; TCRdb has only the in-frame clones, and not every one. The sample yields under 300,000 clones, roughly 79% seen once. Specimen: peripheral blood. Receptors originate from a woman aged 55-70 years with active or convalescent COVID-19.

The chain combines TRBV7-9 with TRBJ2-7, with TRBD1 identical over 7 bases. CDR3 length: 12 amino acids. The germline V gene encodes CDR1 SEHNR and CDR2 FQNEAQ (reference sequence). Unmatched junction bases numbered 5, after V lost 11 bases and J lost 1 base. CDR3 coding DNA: TGTGCCTCTAAGGGGGCTTCCTACGAGCAGTACTTC. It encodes CASKGASYEQYF.

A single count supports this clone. The CDR3 nucleotides read TGTGCCAGCAGCTTGGTGCGTGGGGCCAACGTCCTGACTTTC. Protein sequence: CASSLVRGANVLTF. The chain links TRBV5-8 to TRBJ2-6; the D is unclear. CDR1 and CDR2 from the germline V gene are SGHTS and YDEGEE. The CDR3 is made up of 14 amino acids. Trimming stripped 0 bases from V and 3 bases from J, with 4 bases between.

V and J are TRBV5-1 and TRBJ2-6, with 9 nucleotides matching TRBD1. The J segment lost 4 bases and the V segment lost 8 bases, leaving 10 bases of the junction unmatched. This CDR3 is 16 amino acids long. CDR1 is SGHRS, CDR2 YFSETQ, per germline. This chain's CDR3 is CASRDRVSSGANVLTF. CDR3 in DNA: TGCGCCAGTCGGGACAGGGTGTCGTCCGGGGCCAACGTCCTGACTTTC.

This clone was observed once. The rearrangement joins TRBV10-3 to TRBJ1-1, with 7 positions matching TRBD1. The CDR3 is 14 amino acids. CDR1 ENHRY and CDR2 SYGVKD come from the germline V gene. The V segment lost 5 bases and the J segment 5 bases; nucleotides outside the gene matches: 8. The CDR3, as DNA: TGTGCCATCAGTAACAGGGGATTGGCAACTGAAGCTTTCTTT. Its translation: CAISNRGLATEAFF.

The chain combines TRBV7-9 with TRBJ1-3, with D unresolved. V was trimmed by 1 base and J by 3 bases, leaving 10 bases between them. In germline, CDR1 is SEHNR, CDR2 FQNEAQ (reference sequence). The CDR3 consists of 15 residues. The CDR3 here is CASSLVRGIGNTIYF. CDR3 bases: TGTGCCAGCAGCTTAGTACGGGGTATTGGAAACACCATATATTTT.

In DNA form, the CDR3 reads TGTGCCAGCAGTCAGGGCAATGAGCAGTTCTTC. Its translation is CASSQGNEQFF. The chain links TRBV6-5 to TRBJ2-1, with a possible D match to TRBD1 (5 bases). CDR3 length: 11 residues. Per germline, CDR1 MNHEY and CDR2 SVGAGI. Trimming left V 5 bases short and J 6 bases short, with 5 bases between.

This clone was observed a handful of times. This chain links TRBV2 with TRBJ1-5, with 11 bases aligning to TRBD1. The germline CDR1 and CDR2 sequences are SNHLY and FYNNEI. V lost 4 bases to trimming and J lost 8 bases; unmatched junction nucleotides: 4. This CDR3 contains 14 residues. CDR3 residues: CASSADRGREPQHF. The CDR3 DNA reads TGTGCCAGCAGTGCGGACAGGGGGCGAGAGCCCCAGCATTTT.

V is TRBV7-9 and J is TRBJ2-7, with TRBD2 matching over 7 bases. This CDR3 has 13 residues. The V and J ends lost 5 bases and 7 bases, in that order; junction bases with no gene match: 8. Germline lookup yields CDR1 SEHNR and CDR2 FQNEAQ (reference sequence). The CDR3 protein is CASSPPTSQEQYF. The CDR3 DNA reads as TGTGCCAGCAGCCCGCCGACTAGCCAGGAGCAGTACTTC.

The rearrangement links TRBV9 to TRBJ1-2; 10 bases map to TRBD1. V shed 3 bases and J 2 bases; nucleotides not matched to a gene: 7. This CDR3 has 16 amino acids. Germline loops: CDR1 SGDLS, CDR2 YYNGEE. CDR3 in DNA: TGTGCCAGCAGCGCCCTCCGGGACAGGGGAAACTATGGCTACACCTTC. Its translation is CASSALRDRGNYGYTF.